The rows below give T cell receptor beta chains drawn from one sample of a study of OX40 agonist ivuxolimab in advanced cancers. Clones were read by immunoSEQ multiplex PCR, and TCRdb kept only the in-frame ones, dropping some. Found here are about 33,000 clones, around 80% of them singletons; the top ten hold 22%. The sequencing used CD4+ or CD8+ T cells sorted from blood, collected in a trial of the OX40 agonist ivuxolimab. The receptors come from an adult with an advanced solid tumor such as melanoma, head and neck, liver or kidney cancer. Each CDR3 is given with its conserved first and last residue. Each record gives: J gene, D gene, V gene, CDR3 length, clone size, CDR3 protein, CDR3 DNA. The D gene is left open where the match is weak. Only some rows state a clone size, as once, few, many or a class for expanded clones.

>TRBJ2-2|TRBD2|TRBV28|16|few
CASSNERGGLTGELFF
TGTGCCAGCAGTAACGAGCGGGGGGGCCTCACCGGGGAGCTGTTTTTT
>TRBJ1-2|NA|TRBV18|15|NA
CASSSREQVDYGYTF
TGTGCCAGCTCATCACGAGAACAGGTAGACTATGGCTACACCTTC
>TRBJ1-5|TRBD1|TRBV15|16|NA
CATSRDWGTGTQPQHF
TGTGCCACCAGCAGAGATTGGGGGACAGGGACCCAGCCCCAGCATTTT
>TRBJ2-7|TRBD2|TRBV6-5|16|NA
CASSYSNSGGSYEQYF
TGTGCCAGCAGTTACTCGAATTCGGGGGGATCCTACGAGCAGTACTTC
>TRBJ1-3|NA|TRBV9|13|NA
CASSVDLGNTIYF
TGTGCCAGCAGCGTCGACCTTGGAAACACCATATATTTT
>TRBJ2-7|TRBD1|TRBV28|14|NA
CASSRGRGSYEQYF
TGTGCCAGCAGCAGGGGGCGCGGCTCCTACGAGCAGTACTTC
>TRBJ2-7|TRBD2|TRBV7-2|16|NA
CASSPLTSGKGDEQYF
TGTGCCAGCAGCCCCCTGACTAGCGGGAAAGGGGACGAGCAGTACTTC
>TRBJ1-1|TRBD1|TRBV29-1|13|NA
CSVNIQGRGEAFF
TGCAGCGTGAACATACAGGGGAGGGGTGAAGCTTTCTTT
>TRBJ2-7|TRBD2|TRBV7-9|17|NA
CASMGSGRVASSYEQYF
TGTGCCAGCATGGGTAGCGGGAGGGTTGCAAGCTCCTACGAGCAGTACTTC
>TRBJ2-5|TRBD2|TRBV5-5|15|NA
CASSLEVGLRETQYF
TGTGCCAGCAGCTTGGAAGTGGGACTAAGGGAGACCCAGTACTTC
>TRBJ1-1|TRBD1|TRBV27|14|NA
CASSKGQGGGGAFF
TGTGCCAGCAGTAAGGGACAGGGTGGCGGGGGAGCTTTCTTT
>TRBJ1-1|NA|TRBV5-5|17|NA
CASSPNGRTNMNTEAFF
TGTGCCAGCAGCCCTAATGGACGGACTAACATGAACACTGAAGCTTTCTTT
>TRBJ1-1|TRBD1|TRBV5-4|15|few
CASSFPGGSNTEAFF
TGTGCCAGCAGCTTCCCAGGGGGCAGTAACACTGAAGCTTTCTTT
>TRBJ1-1|NA|TRBV25-1|8|NA
CASREAFF
TGTGCCAGCAGAGAAGCTTTCTTT
>TRBJ1-3|NA|TRBV28|13|NA
CASRTEGRNTIYF
TGTGCCAGCAGGACCGAGGGTAGAAACACCATATATTTT
>TRBJ1-1|NA|TRBV5-1|12|NA
CASSSPNTEAFF
TGCGCCAGCAGCTCCCCAAACACTGAAGCTTTCTTT
>TRBJ1-2|NA|TRBV7-2|14|NA
CASSLVSENYGYTF
TGTGCCAGCAGCTTAGTTTCCGAGAACTATGGCTACACCTTC
>TRBJ2-7|NA|TRBV2|15|NA
CASSSDRGGAYEQYF
TGTGCCAGCAGTTCTGACAGGGGAGGGGCCTACGAGCAGTACTTC
>TRBJ2-5|TRBD1|TRBV27|14|NA
CASKGQGAGETQYF
TGTGCCAGCAAGGGACAGGGGGCGGGTGAGACCCAGTACTTC
>TRBJ2-3|NA|TRBV7-3|15|NA
CASSLGHGGGDTQYF
TGTGCCAGCAGCTTGGGGCACGGGGGAGGTGATACGCAGTATTTT
>TRBJ1-1|NA|TRBV28|14|NA
CASSNIGGNTEAFF
TGTGCCAGCAGTAATATCGGGGGGAACACTGAAGCTTTCTTT
>TRBJ1-4|TRBD1|TRBV7-2|15|NA
CASTYRRGRNEKLFF
TGTGCCAGCACCTACCGCAGGGGGCGGAATGAAAAACTGTTTTTT
>TRBJ2-3|NA|TRBV27|14|few
CAAGQVGRTDTQYF
TGTGCCGCCGGGCAGGTGGGACGCACAGATACGCAGTATTTT
>TRBJ2-5|NA|TRBV5-1|15|once
CASSLGRATQETQYF
TGCGCCAGCAGCCTAGGAAGGGCCACCCAAGAGACCCAGTACTTC
>TRBJ2-1|TRBD2|TRBV5-1|14|once
CASSQGLEFDEQFF
TGCGCCAGCAGCCAGGGACTAGAATTTGATGAGCAGTTCTTC
>TRBJ1-2|NA|TRBV6-5|14|NA
CASSYSRLRNGYTF
TGTGCCAGCAGTTACTCTCGGCTACGAAATGGCTACACCTTC
>TRBJ2-7|NA|TRBV6-5|15|NA
CASSYSERGSYEQYF
TGTGCCAGCAGTTACTCGGAGCGAGGGAGCTACGAGCAGTACTTC
>TRBJ1-3|NA|TRBV7-2|9|NA
CASSDTIYF
TGTGCCAGCAGCGACACCATATATTTT
>TRBJ1-4|TRBD1|TRBV5-4|15|NA
CASSDRQGTNEKLFF
TGTGCCAGCAGCGACCGACAGGGAACTAATGAAAAACTGTTTTTT
>TRBJ1-5|TRBD1|TRBV28|12|once
CASGQVNQPQHF
TGTGCCTCTGGACAGGTCAATCAGCCCCAGCATTTT
>TRBJ2-3|TRBD2|TRBV11-2|16|few
CASSHRLAGEVDTQYF
TGTGCCAGCAGCCATCGACTAGCGGGAGAGGTAGATACGCAGTATTTT
>TRBJ2-3|NA|TRBV9|16|NA
CASSVGARTGADTQYF
TGTGCCAGCAGCGTAGGGGCCCGGACGGGGGCAGATACGCAGTATTTT
>TRBJ2-5|NA|TRBV7-2|12|NA
CASRETKETQYF
TGTGCCAGCAGGGAAACCAAAGAGACCCAGTACTTC
>TRBJ2-7|TRBD1|TRBV18|16|NA
CASSPVTGAASYEQYF
TGTGCCAGCTCACCCGTGACAGGGGCTGCCTCCTACGAGCAGTACTTC
>TRBJ2-2|NA|TRBV5-2|16|NA
CASSPRTGPNTGELFF
TGCGCCAGCAGCCCTAGGACTGGACCGAACACCGGGGAGCTGTTTTTT
>TRBJ2-7|TRBD1|TRBV5-1|14|NA
CASSLQGAGYEQYF
TGCGCCAGCAGCCTCCAGGGGGCAGGCTACGAGCAGTACTTC
>TRBJ1-2|TRBD1|TRBV28|13|NA
CASTFAGGGGYTF
TGTGCCAGCACCTTTGCAGGGGGGGGTGGCTACACCTTC
>TRBJ2-5|TRBD2|TRBV2|16|once
CASSVTTSGFQETQYF
TGTGCCAGCAGTGTTACTACTAGCGGGTTTCAAGAGACCCAGTACTTC
>TRBJ2-7|NA|TRBV5-1|13|NA
CASSFVPGEEQYF
TGCGCCAGCAGCTTCGTTCCAGGAGAAGAGCAGTACTTC
>TRBJ2-3|TRBD2|TRBV7-2|16|NA
CASSPLLAGVPDTQYF
TGTGCCAGCAGCCCTCTTCTAGCGGGGGTCCCAGATACGCAGTATTTT
>TRBJ1-1|NA|TRBV5-1|13|NA
CASKGQMNTEAFF
TGCGCCAGCAAAGGACAGATGAACACTGAAGCTTTCTTT
>TRBJ2-1|NA|TRBV7-8|13|NA
CASSLENWGEQFF
TGTGCCAGCAGCTTAGAAAACTGGGGTGAGCAGTTCTTC
>TRBJ1-5|NA|TRBV2|14|NA
CASRARDGNQPQHF
TGTGCCAGCAGGGCTCGGGACGGCAATCAGCCCCAGCATTTT
>TRBJ2-1|NA|TRBV7-9|15|once
CASSLKREGGDEQFF
TGTGCCAGCAGCTTAAAGAGGGAAGGAGGGGATGAGCAGTTCTTC
>TRBJ2-1|NA|TRBV7-6|13|NA
CASSLVSNNEQFF
TGTGCCAGCAGCTTAGTAAGTAACAATGAGCAGTTCTTC
>TRBJ2-4|NA|TRBV21-1|14|NA
CASSKAGSKNIQYF
TGTGCCAGCAGCAAAGCTGGCAGTAAAAACATTCAGTACTTC
>TRBJ2-3|NA|TRBV6-1|12|NA
CASSEVRDTQYF
TGTGCCAGCAGTGAAGTGAGGGATACGCAGTATTTT
>TRBJ2-3|NA|TRBV6-4|13|NA
CASSARWADTQYF
TGTGCCAGCAGTGCTAGATGGGCAGATACGCAGTATTTT
>TRBJ2-1|NA|TRBV7-3|15|NA
CARHIPESTYNEQFF
TGTGCCAGGCACATACCGGAGTCTACCTACAATGAGCAGTTCTTC
>TRBJ2-7|NA|TRBV6-5|15|NA
CASSYLGQSSYEQYF
TGTGCCAGCAGTTACCTAGGACAGTCCTCCTACGAGCAGTACTTC
>TRBJ1-1|NA|TRBV5-1|12|NA
CASKSEGGVAFF
TGCGCCAGCAAGTCCGAGGGAGGCGTAGCTTTCTTT
>TRBJ2-5|TRBD1|TRBV29-1|15|NA
CSVEAGQGYLETQYF
TGCAGCGTTGAAGCGGGACAGGGATATTTGGAGACCCAGTACTTC